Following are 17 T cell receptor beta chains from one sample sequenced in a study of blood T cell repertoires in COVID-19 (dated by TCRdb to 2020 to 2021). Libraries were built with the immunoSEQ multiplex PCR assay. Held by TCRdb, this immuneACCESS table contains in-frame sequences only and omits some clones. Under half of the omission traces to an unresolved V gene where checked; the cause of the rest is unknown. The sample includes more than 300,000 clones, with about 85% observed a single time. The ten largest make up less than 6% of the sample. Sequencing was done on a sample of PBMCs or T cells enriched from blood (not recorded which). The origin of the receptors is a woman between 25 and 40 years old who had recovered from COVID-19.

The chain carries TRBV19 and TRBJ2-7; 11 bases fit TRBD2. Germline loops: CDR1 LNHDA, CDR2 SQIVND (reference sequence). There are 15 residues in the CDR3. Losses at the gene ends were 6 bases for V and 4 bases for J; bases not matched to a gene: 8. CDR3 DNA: TGTGCCAGTAGGAAAACCGGGACTAGCGGTTACGAGCAGTACTTC. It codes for CASRKTGTSGYEQYF.

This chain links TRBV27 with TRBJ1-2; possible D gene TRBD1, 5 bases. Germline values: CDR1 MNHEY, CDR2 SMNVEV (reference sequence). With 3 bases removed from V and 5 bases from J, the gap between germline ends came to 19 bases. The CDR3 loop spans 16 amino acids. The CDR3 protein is CASSLTPQTGLYGYTF. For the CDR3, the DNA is TGTGCCAGCAGTTTGACTCCCCAGACGGGACTGTATGGCTACACCTTC.

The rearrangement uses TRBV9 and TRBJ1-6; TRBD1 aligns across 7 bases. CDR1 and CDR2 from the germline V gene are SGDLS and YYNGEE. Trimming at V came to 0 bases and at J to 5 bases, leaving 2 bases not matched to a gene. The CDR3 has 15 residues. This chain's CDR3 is CASSVAGGDNSPLHF. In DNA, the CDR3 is TGTGCCAGCAGCGTAGCAGGGGGTGATAATTCACCCCTCCACTTT.

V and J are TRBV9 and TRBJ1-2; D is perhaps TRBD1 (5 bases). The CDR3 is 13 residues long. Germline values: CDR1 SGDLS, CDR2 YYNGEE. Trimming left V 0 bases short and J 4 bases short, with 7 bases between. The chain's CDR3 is CASSVGGAYGYTF. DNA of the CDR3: TGTGCCAGCAGCGTAGGGGGCGCCTATGGCTACACCTTC.

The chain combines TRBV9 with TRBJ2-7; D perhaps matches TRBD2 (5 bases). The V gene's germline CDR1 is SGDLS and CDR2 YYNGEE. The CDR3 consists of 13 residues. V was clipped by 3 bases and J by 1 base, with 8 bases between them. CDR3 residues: CASSEDSSYEQYF. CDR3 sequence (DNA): TGTGCCAGCAGCGAGGACTCGTCCTACGAGCAGTACTTC.

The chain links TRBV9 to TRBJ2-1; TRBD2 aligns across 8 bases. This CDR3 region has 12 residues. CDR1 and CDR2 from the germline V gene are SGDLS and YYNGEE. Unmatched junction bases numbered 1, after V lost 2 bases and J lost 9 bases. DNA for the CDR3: TGTGCCAGCAGCGTCCGGGGGGGTGAGCAGTTCTTC. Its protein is CASSVRGGEQFF.

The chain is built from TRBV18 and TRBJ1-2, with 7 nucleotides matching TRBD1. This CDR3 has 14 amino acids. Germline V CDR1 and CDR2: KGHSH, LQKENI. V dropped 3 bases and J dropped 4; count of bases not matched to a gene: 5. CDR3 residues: CASSPPTGSYGYTF. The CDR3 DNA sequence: TGTGCCAGCTCACCGCCGACAGGGAGCTATGGCTACACCTTC.

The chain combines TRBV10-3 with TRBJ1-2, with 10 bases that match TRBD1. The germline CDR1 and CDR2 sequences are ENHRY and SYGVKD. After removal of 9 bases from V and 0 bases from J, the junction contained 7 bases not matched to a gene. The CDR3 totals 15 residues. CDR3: CAIAGTGDSNYGYTF. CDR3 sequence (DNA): TGTGCCATTGCCGGGACAGGGGACTCTAACTATGGCTACACCTTC.

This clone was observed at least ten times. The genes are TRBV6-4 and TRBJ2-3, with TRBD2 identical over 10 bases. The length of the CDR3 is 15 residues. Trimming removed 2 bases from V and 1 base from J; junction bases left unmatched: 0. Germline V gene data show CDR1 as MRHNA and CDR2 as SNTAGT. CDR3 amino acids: CASSDGTSGTDTQYF. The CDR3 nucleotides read TGTGCCAGCAGTGACGGGACTAGCGGCACAGATACGCAGTATTTT.

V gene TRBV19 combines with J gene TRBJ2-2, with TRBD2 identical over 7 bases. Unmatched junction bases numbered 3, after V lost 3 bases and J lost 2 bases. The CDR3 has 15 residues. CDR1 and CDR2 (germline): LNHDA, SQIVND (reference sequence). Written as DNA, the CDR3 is TGTGCCAGTAGTATGACTAGCTTAAACACCGGGGAGCTGTTTTTT. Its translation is CASSMTSLNTGELFF.

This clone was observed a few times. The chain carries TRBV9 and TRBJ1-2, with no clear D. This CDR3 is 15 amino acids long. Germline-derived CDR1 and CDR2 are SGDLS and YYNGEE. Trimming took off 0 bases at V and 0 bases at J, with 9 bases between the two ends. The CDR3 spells CASSVVAQTNYGYTF. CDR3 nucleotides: TGTGCCAGCAGCGTAGTGGCACAGACTAACTATGGCTACACCTTC.

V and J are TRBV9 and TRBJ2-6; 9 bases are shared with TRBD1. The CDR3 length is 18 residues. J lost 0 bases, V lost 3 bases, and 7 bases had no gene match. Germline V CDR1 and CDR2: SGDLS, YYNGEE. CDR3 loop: CASSDRTGVYSGANVLTF. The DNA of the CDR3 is TGTGCCAGCAGCGACCGGACAGGGGTTTACTCTGGGGCCAACGTCCTGACTTTC.

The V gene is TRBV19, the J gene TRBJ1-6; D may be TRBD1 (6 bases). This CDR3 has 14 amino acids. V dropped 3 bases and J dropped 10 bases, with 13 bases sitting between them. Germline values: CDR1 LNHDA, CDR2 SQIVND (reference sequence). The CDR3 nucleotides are TGTGCCAGTAGTATCAGGGGAGTGGGGTCACCCCTCCACTTT. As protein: CASSIRGVGSPLHF. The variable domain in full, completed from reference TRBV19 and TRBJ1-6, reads DGGITQSPKYLFRKEGQNVTLSCEQNLNHDAMYWYRQDPGQGLRLIYYSQIVNDFQKGDIAEGYSVSREKKESFPLTVTSAQKNPTAFYLCASSIRGVGSPLHFGNGTRLTVT.

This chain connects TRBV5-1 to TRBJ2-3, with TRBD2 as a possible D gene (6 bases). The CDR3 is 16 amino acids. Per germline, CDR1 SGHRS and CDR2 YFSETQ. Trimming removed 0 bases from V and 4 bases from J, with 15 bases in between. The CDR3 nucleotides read TGCGCCAGCAGCTTGGGTGGAGGGGCGCAGGCAGATACGCAGTATTTT. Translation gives CASSLGGGAQADTQYF.

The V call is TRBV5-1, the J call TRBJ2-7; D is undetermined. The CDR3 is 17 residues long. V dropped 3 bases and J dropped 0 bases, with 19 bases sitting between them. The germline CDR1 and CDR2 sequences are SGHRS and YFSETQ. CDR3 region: CASSSKRLNTSSYEQYF. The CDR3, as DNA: TGCGCCAGCAGCTCAAAACGTCTGAACACAAGCTCCTACGAGCAGTACTTC.

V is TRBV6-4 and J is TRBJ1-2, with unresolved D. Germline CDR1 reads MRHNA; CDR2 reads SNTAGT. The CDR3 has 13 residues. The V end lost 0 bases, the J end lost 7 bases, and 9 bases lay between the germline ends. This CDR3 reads CASSDSRGGGYTF. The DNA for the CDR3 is TGTGCCAGCAGTGACTCGAGAGGAGGTGGCTACACCTTC.

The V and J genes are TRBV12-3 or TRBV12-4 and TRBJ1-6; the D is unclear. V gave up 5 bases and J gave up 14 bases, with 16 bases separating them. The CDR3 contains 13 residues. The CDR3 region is CASSTPLPGALHF. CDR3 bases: TGTGCCAGCAGTACCCCACTCCCCGGGGCCCTCCACTTT.